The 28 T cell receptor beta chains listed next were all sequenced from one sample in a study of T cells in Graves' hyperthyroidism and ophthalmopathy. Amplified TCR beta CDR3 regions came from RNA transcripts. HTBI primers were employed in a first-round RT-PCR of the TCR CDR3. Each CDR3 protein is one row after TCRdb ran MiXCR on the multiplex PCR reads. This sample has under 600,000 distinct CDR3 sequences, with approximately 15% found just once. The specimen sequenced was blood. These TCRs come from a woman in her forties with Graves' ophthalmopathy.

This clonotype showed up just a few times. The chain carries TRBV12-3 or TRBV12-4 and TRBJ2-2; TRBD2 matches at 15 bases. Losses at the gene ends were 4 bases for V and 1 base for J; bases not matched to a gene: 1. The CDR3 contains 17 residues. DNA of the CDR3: TGTGCCAGCAGTTGGGGACTAGCGGGGGGGAACACCGGGGAGCTGTTTTTT. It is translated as CASSWGLAGGNTGELFF.

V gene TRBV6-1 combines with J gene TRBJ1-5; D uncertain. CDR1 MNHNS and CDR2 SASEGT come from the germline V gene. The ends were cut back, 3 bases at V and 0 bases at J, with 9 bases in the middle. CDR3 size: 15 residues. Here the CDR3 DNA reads TGTGCCAGCAGTGACCGGAGTTATAGCAATCAGCCCCAGCATTTT. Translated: CASSDRSYSNQPQHF.

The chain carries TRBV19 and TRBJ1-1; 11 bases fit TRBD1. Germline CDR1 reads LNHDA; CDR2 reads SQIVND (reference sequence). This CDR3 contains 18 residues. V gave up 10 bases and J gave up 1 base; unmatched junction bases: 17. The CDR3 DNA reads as TGTGCCACCCAACGTGGGACAGGGGGTTTTCCGCCGAACACTGAAGCTTTCTTT. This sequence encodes CATQRGTGGFPPNTEAFF.

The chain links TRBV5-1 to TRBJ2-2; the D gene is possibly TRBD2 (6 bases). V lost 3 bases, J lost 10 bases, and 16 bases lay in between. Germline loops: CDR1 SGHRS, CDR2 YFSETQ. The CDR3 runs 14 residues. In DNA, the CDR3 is TGCGCCAGCAGCTCCGGGACTTCCCTTTTGGAGCTGTTTTTT. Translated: CASSSGTSLLELFF.

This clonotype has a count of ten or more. Here the CDR3 DNA reads TGTGCCAGCAGCTTTATCTCTCAAGCTTTCTTT. Translating it yields CASSFISQAFF. The rearrangement uses TRBV7-9 and TRBJ1-1; no definite D call. Trimming shortened V by 3 bases and J by 9 bases, and 8 bases separated the two germline ends. The CDR3 consists of 11 residues. Germline lookup yields CDR1 SEHNR and CDR2 FQNEAQ (reference sequence).

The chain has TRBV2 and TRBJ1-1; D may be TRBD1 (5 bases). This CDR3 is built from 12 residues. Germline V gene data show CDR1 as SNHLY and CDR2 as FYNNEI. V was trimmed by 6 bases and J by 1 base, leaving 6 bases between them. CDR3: CASRGGNTEAFF. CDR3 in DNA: TGTGCCAGCAGGGGGGGGAACACTGAAGCTTTCTTT.

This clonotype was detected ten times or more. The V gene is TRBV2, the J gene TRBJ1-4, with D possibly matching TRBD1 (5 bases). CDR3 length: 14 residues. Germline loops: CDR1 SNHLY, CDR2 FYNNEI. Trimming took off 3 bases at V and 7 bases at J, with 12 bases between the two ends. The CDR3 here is CASSDESRGEKLFF. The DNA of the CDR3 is TGTGCCAGCAGTGATGAATCGAGGGGTGAAAAACTGTTTTTT. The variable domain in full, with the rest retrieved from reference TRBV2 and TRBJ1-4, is EPEVTQTPSHQVTQMGQEVILRCVPISNHLYFYWYRQILGQKVEFLVSFYNNEISEKSEIFDDQFSVERPDGSNFTLKIRSTKLEDSAMYFCASSDESRGEKLFFGSGTQLSVL.

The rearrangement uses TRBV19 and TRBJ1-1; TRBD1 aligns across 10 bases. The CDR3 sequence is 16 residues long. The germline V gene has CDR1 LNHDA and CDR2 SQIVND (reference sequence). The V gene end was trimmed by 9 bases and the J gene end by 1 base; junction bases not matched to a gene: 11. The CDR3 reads CASRRQGAASNTEAFF. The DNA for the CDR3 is TGTGCCAGCCGTCGACAGGGGGCCGCCTCGAACACTGAAGCTTTCTTT.

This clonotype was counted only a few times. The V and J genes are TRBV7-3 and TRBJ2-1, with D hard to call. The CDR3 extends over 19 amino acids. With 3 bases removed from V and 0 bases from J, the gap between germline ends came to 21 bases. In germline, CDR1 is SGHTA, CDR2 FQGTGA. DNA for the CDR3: TGTGCCAGCAGCTTCGGTCCCCCCACTGACCCCAACTCCTACAATGAGCAGTTCTTC. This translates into CASSFGPPTDPNSYNEQFF.

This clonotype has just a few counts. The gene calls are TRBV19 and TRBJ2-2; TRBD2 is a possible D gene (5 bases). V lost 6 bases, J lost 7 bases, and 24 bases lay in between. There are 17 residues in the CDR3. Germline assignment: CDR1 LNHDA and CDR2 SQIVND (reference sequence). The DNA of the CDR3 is TGTGCCAGTAGCCTTATGGAGGATCCTTCCACGGTCGGGGAGCTGTTTTTT. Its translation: CASSLMEDPSTVGELFF.

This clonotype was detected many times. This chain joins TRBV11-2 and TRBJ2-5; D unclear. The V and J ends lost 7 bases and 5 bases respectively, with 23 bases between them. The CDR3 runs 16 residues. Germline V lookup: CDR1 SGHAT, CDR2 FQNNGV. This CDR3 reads CASTNHGPSSWETQYF. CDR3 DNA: TGTGCCAGCACTAACCACGGCCCCTCCTCCTGGGAGACCCAGTACTTC.

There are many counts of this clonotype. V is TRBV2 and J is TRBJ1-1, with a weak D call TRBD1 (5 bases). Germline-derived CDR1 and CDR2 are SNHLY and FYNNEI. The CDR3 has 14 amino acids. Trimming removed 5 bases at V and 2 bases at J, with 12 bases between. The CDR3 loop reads CASSFRAINTEAFF. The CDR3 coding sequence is TGTGCCAGCAGTTTCAGGGCAATTAACACTGAAGCTTTCTTT.

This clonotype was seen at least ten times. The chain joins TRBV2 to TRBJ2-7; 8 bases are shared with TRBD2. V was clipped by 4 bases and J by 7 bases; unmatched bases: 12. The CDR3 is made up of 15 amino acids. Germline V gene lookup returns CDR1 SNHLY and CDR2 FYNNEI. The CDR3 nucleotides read TGTGCCAGCAGTGCCGTCGGCGGGAGGTCGGGTGAGCAGTACTTC. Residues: CASSAVGGRSGEQYF. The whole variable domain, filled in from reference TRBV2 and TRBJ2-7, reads EPEVTQTPSHQVTQMGQEVILRCVPISNHLYFYWYRQILGQKVEFLVSFYNNEISEKSEIFDDQFSVERPDGSNFTLKIRSTKLEDSAMYFCASSAVGGRSGEQYFGPGTRLTVT.

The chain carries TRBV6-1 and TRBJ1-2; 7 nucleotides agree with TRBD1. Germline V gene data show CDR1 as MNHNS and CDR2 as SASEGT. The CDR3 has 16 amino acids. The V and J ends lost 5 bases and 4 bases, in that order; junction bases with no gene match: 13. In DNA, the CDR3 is TGTGCCAGCAGTTCCCTCGGACAGGATTCCTCCTATGGCTACACCTTC. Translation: CASSSLGQDSSYGYTF.

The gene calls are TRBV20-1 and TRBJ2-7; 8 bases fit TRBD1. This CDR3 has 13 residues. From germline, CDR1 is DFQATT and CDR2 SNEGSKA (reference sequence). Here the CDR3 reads CGVSQGARYEQYF. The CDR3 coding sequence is TGCGGTGTCAGCCAGGGGGCGCGCTACGAGCAGTACTTC.

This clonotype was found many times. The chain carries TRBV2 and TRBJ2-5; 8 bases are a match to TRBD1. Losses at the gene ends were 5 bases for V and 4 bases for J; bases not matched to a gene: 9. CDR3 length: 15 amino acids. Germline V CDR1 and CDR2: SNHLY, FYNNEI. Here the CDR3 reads CASSSTGARGETQYF. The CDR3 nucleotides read TGTGCCAGCAGTTCGACAGGGGCGCGTGGAGAGACCCAGTACTTC.

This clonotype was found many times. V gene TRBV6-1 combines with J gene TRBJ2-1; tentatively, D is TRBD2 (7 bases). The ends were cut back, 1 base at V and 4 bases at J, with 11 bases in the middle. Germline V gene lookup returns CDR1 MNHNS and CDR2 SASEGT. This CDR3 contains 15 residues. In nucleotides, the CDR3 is TGTGCCAGCAGTGAAGAAGGGGGGGTTTACAATGAGCAGTTCTTC. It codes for CASSEEGGVYNEQFF.

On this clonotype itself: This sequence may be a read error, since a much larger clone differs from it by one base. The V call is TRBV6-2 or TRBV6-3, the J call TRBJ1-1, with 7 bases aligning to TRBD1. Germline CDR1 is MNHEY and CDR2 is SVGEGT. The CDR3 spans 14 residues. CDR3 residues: CASRGGGMGTEALF. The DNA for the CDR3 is TGTGCCAGCAGGGGAGGGGGCATGGGCACTGAAGCTCTCTTT.

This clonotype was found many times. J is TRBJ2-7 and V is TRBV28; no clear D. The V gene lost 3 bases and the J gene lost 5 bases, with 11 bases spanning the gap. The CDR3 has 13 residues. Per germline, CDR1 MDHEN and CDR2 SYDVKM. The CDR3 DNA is TGTGCCAGCAGTTTCCGGGTTACGGACGAGCAGTACTTC. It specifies CASSFRVTDEQYF.

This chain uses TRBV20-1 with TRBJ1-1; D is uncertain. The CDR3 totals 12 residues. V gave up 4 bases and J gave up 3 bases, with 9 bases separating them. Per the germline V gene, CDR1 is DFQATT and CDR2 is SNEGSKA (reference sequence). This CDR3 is CSAKGSYTEAFF. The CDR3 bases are TGCAGTGCTAAGGGCAGTTACACTGAAGCTTTCTTT.

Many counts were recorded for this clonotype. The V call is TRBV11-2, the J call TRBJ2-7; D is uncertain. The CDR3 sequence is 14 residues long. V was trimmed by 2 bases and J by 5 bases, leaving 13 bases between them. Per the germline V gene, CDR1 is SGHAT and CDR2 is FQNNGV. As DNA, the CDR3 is TGTGCCAGCAGCTTATCGTCTCTTGGGAACGAGCAGTACTTC. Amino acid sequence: CASSLSSLGNEQYF.

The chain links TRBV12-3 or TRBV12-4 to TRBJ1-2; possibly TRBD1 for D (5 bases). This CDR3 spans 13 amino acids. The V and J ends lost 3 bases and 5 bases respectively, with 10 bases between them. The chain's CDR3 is CASSLRGLYGYTF. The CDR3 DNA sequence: TGTGCCAGCAGTTTGAGGGGCCTATATGGCTACACCTTC.

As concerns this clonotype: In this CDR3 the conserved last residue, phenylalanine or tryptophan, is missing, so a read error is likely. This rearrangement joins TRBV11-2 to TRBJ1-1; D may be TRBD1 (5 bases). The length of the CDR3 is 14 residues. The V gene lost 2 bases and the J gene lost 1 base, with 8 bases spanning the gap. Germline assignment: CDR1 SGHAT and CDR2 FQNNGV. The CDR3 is CASSLQGGNTEAFL. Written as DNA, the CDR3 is TGTGCCAGCAGCTTACAGGGAGGGAACACTGAAGCTTTCCTT.

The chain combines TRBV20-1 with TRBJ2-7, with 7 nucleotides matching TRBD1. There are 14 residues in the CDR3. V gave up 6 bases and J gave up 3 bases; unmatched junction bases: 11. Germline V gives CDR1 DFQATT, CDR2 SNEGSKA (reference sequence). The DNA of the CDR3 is TGCAGTGCAGAACCGAGACAGGGCATCTACGAGCAGTACTTC. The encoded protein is CSAEPRQGIYEQYF.

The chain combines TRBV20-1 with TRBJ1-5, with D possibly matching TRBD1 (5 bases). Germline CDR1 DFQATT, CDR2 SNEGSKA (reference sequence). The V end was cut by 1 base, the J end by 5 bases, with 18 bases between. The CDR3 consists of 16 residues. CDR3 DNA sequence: TGCAGTGCTAGAGGTCGAGGTCGACAGTCTTATCAGCCCCAGCATTTT. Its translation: CSARGRGRQSYQPQHF.

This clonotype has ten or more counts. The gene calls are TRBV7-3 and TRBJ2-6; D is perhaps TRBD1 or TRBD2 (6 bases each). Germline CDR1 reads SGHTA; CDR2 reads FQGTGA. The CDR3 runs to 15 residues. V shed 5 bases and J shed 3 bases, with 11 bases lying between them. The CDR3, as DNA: TGTGCCAGCAGCCCCGGGGGCGGTGGGGCCAACGTCCTGACTTTC. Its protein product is CASSPGGGGANVLTF.

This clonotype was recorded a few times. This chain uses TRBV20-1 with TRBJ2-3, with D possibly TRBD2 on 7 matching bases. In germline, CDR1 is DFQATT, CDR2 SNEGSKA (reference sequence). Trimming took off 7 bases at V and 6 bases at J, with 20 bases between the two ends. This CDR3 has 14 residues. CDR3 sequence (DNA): TGCAGTGTCGCGCGGGGGCCCCGGGGGGATACGCAGTATTTT. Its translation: CSVARGPRGDTQYF.

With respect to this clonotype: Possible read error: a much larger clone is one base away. CDR3 residues: CATSGWAQETQYF. The CDR3 bases are TGTGCCACCAGTGGCTGGGCCCAAGAGACCCAGTACTTC. V is TRBV24-1 and J is TRBJ2-5; D not resolved. The V gene lost 5 bases and the J gene lost 1 base, with 7 bases spanning the gap. Germline CDR1 reads KGHDR; CDR2 reads SFDVKD. The CDR3 contains 13 residues.